Included here is one T cell receptor beta chain sequence, with context. Its antigen is not known. This entry belongs to a study of Siglec-9 on CD8 T cells in melanoma. Study conclusions and caveats: Siglec-9 reportedly marks and regulates an effector memory CD8+ T-cell subset apparently accumulating in melanoma tumors.

V was trimmed by 3 bases and J by 6 bases, leaving 13 bases between them. The germline CDR1 and CDR2 sequences are SGHDT and YYEEEE. This CDR3 is built from 13 residues. Clones were read by immunoSEQ multiplex PCR, and TCRdb kept only the in-frame ones, dropping some. The sample includes over 30,000 clones, 84% of them seen just once. The chain recombines TRBV5-6 with TRBJ2-7; maybe TRBD2 (6 bases). Material for sequencing was Siglec-9- CD8+ T cells sorted from blood. This sequence was found in a human donor in good health. Here the CDR3 DNA reads TGTGCCAGCAGCTGGGGTGAGGGAGGCGAGCAGTACTTC. Translating it yields CASSWGEGGEQYF.